Detailed here is one T cell receptor (beta chain). The antigen remains undetermined. This sample is drawn from a study of shared clonotypes between healthy human individuals. Sequencing was performed with immunoSEQ multiplex PCR; in TCRdb, only in-frame clones are kept and a portion is missing. This sample yields some 500,000 clones, of which 90% to 97% are seen a single time; nearly 0.065% belongs to the top ten. The study's findings and limits: Tissue TCR repertoires likely differ from these blood-only repertoires.

The CDR3 consists of 14 residues. The germline gives CDR1 SGHNT, CDR2 YYREEE (reference sequence). V was pared by 0 bases and J by 4 bases, with 10 bases between. This receptor was taken from a woman aged 25 to 39 in good health. Material: naive CD4+ T cells sorted from blood. The subset was: CD45RA+ positively selected. V and J are TRBV5-4 and TRBJ1-1, with TRBD1 as a possible D gene (5 bases). The chain's CDR3 is CASSLGAGSTEAFF. For the CDR3, the DNA is TGTGCCAGCAGCTTGGGGGCAGGGAGCACTGAAGCTTTCTTT.